The T cell receptor (beta chain) under discussion was sequenced for a study of blood T cells in healthy people across ages. V dropped 4 bases and J dropped 9; count of bases not matched to a gene: 12. CDR1 is DFQATT and CDR2 is SNEGSKA in the germline V gene (reference sequence). The CDR3 totals 14 residues. For the second PCR, which ran for about 6 to 12 cycles, a sample-barcoded 5' primer and a J-beta primer mix were used. TCRdb independently ran MiXCR on the 5' RACE reads; one entry per CDR3 protein. The sample consists of 800,000 or so distinct CDR3 sequences, around 25% of them appearing once. Per individual sample, total RNA of at least 6 micrograms was extracted. These data were likewise used in another study, on T cells of mothers and their children. From that report: Biologically related mothers and children overlapped slightly more than unrelated pairs, a non-significant difference.

The sample was blood. This TCR was sampled from a boy under 18 in good health. This chain connects TRBV20-1 to TRBJ2-1; 7 nucleotides agree with TRBD2. CDR3 region: CSATYPTSSVEQFF. In nucleotides, the CDR3 is TGCAGTGCTACCTACCCGACTAGCAGTGTTGAGCAGTTCTTC.